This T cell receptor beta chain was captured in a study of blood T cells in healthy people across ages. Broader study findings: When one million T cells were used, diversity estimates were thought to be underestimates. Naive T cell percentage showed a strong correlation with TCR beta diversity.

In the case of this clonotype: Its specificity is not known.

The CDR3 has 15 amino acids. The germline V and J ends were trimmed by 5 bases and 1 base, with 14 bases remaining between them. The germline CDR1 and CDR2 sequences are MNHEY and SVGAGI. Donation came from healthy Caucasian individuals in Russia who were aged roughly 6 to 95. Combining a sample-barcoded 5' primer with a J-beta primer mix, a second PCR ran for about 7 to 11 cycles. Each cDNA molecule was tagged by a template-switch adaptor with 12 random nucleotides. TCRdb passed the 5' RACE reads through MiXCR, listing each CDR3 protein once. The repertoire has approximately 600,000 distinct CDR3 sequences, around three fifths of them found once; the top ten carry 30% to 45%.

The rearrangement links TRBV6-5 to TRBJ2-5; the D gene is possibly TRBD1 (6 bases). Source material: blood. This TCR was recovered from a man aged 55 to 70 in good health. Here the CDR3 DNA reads TGTGCCAGCAGTCAGAACACAGGGCCCCAAGAGACCCAGTACTTC. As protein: CASSQNTGPQETQYF.